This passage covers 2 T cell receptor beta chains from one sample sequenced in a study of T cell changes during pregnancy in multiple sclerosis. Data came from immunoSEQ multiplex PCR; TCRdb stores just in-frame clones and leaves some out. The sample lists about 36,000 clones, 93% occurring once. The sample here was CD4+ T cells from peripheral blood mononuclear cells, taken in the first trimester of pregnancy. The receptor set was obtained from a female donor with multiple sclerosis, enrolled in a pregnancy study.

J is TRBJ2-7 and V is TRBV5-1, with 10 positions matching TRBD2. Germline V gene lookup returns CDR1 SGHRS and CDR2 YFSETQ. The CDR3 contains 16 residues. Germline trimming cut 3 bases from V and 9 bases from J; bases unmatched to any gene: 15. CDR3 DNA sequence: TGCGCCAGCAGCTCCGGAGGACTAGCGGAGGCAAGCGGGCAGTACTTC. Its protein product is CASSSGGLAEASGQYF. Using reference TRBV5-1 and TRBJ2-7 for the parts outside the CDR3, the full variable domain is KAGVTQTPRYLIKTRGQQVTLSCSPISGHRSVSWYQQTPGQGLQFLFEYFSETQRNKGNFPGRFSGRQFSNSRSEMNVSTLELGDSALYLCASSSGGLAEASGQYFGPGTRLTVT.

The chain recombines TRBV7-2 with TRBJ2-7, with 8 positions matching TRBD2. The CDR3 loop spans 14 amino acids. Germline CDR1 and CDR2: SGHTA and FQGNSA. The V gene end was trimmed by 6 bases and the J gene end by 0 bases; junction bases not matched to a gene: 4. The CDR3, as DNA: TGTGCCAGCAGTTCTCGGGAGGGCTCCTACGAGCAGTACTTC. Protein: CASSSREGSYEQYF.